The clone carrying this TCR beta chain was picked up many times. Its antigen is unidentified. This specimen belongs to a study of T cell repertoires in cytomegalovirus infection. Findings and limits, study-wide: In two of eight donors, the top clonotype was HLA-C-restricted CMV-specific.

TCRdb redid the calling of the reads with MiXCR, one entry per CDR3 protein. This table holds 80,000 to 90,000 distinct CDR3 sequences, about half found once. CDR3 size: 13 residues. V was shortened by 3 bases and J by 1 base, with 7 bases between the two germline ends. From germline, CDR1 is MNHNS and CDR2 SASEGT. The receptor's source is a human donor in good health (CMV status not recorded). Some clones in this sample may be carry-over from other donors' samples. This chain uses TRBV6-1 with TRBJ2-7, with no clear D. The sample consisted of CD8+ T cells from cultured PBMCs, taken from culture after CMV antigen stimulation. The CDR3 loop is CASSEFLSYEQYF. The CDR3 DNA is TGTGCCAGCAGTGAGTTCCTTTCCTACGAGCAGTACTTC.